These 8 T cell receptor beta chains share one sample of origin, sequenced in a study of molecular identifiers for immune sequencing clone quantification. TCRdb used MiXCR to reprocess the PCR reads, holding one entry per CDR3 protein. The data contain approximately 320,000 distinct CDR3 sequences, roughly a quarter of them singletons. Source material: naive CD8+ T cells from blood, with Jurkat cell RNA spiked in. Regarding subset: FACS-sorted CD8+CD4-CCR7+CD45RA+ naive T cells. These TCRs come from a human donor in good health. Some libraries in this study had Jurkat cell RNA spiked in.

This clonotype was seen many times. The J gene is TRBJ2-1, the V gene TRBV28; TRBD1 aligns across 10 bases. Germline V gives CDR1 MDHEN, CDR2 SYDVKM. This CDR3 has 15 amino acids. Germline trimming cut 2 bases from V and 7 bases from J; bases unmatched to any gene: 5. CDR3 in amino acids: CASSLDRGRRNEQFF. CDR3 DNA: TGTGCCAGCAGTTTAGACAGGGGGCGCCGGAATGAGCAGTTCTTC.

The genes are TRBV10-3 and TRBJ2-5; possibly TRBD1 for D (5 bases). Germline CDR1 and CDR2: ENHRY and SYGVKD. The CDR3 totals 15 residues. Trimming shortened V by 4 bases and J by 5 bases, and 17 bases separated the two germline ends. The CDR3 sequence is CAISGGVGAGETQYF. CDR3 nucleotides: TGTGCCATCAGTGGAGGTGTGGGCGCAGGGGAGACCCAGTACTTC.

This clonotype has just a few counts. The chain carries TRBV19 and TRBJ1-1; D unresolved. The CDR3 totals 14 residues. Trimming took 0 bases from V and 4 from J, leaving 9 bases between them. Germline assignment: CDR1 LNHDA and CDR2 SQIVND (reference sequence). Here the CDR3 DNA reads TGTGCCAGTAGTATAGATCTGGGGATCACTGAAGCTTTCTTT. Translated: CASSIDLGITEAFF. Full variable domain (remainder filled in from reference TRBV19 and TRBJ1-1): DGGITQSPKYLFRKEGQNVTLSCEQNLNHDAMYWYRQDPGQGLRLIYYSQIVNDFQKGDIAEGYSVSREKKESFPLTVTSAQKNPTAFYLCASSIDLGITEAFFGQGTRLTVV.

Concerning this clonotype: Just one base apart from a much larger clone, this may be a read error. The genes are TRBV6-6 and TRBJ2-1; D perhaps matches TRBD2 (5 bases). Germline lookup yields CDR1 MNHNY and CDR2 SVGAGI (reference sequence). The CDR3 is 12 amino acids. Written as DNA, the CDR3 is TGTGCCAGCAGTTACTCGGGAGACGAGCAGCTCTTC. Protein sequence: CASSYSGDEQLF.

To note about this clonotype: At one end, the junction sequence differs from germline, possibly due to a read error. The rearrangement links TRBV7-9 to TRBJ2-3; tentatively, D is TRBD2 (5 bases). Germline V gene lookup returns CDR1 SEHNR and CDR2 FQNEAQ (reference sequence). The CDR3 extends over 13 amino acids. This CDR3 reads CASSFVGADKQYF. The CDR3 region has the DNA TGTGCCAGCAGCTTTGTGGGAGCAGATAAGCAGTATTTT.

This clonotype was counted many times. This rearrangement joins TRBV28 to TRBJ2-7, with 9 nucleotides matching TRBD2. With V trimmed by 7 bases and J by 2 bases, 9 bases remained unmatched. There are 15 residues in the CDR3. Germline V CDR1 and CDR2: MDHEN, SYDVKM. This CDR3 is CASTQLAGSAYEQYF. The CDR3 DNA sequence: TGTGCCAGCACCCAGCTAGCGGGATCTGCCTACGAGCAGTACTTC.

V and J are TRBV27 and TRBJ2-7, with 7 bases matching TRBD2. The CDR3 covers 16 residues. V lost 0 bases, J lost 3 bases, and 8 bases stayed unmatched. CDR1 and CDR2 from the germline V gene are MNHEY and SMNVEV (reference sequence). CDR3 sequence (DNA): TGTGCCAGCAGTTTATCGGTTGCGGGAGAGGGCTACGAGCAGTACTTC. Amino acids: CASSLSVAGEGYEQYF.

There are a few counts of this clonotype. V usage is TRBV20-1 and J usage is TRBJ2-1; a possible D gene is TRBD2 (5 bases). The CDR3 is 13 amino acids. The germline V gene encodes CDR1 DFQATT and CDR2 SNEGSKA (reference sequence). Trimming took 3 bases from V and 8 from J, leaving 14 bases between them. The CDR3 coding sequence is TGCAGTGCTAGGCACACTCCCGGGGATGAGCAGTTCTTC. Translation gives CSARHTPGDEQFF.